This T cell receptor beta chain derives from a study of blood T cell repertoires in COVID-19. Study at large: Material from acute and convalescent COVID-19 was sourced from the United States, Italy and Spain.

The CDR3 is 14 residues long. In germline, CDR1 is MNHEY, CDR2 SVGAGI. With 10 bases clipped from V and 9 bases from J, the junction kept 11 bases outside the gene matches. Participants came from some 26 US areas, aged roughly 18 to 95 years. Methods used by the authors: Reference gene primer amplification gave estimated nucleated cell counts. The protocol was immunoSEQ multiplex PCR, while the TCRdb copy is restricted to in-frame clones and leaves out a portion. From that table come the V and J calls and clone size; the DNA was used to work out D and trimming. The sample lists 350,000 to 450,000 clones, around 83% occurring once.

The TCR comes from a woman in her fifties or sixties who had recovered from COVID-19. Material: PBMCs or T cells enriched from blood (not recorded which). This chain joins TRBV6-5 and TRBJ2-1, with 11 positions matching TRBD1. CDR3 in DNA: TGTGCCACCTGGCGAGGGGGACAGGGGGTTGAGCAGTTCTTC. Translating gives CATWRGGQGVEQFF.